This is a list of T cell receptor beta chains from one sample in a study of shared clonotypes between healthy human individuals. TCRdb's copy holds only in-frame clones and misses some; the assay was immunoSEQ multiplex PCR. The table lists around 2.1 million clones, approximately 96% of them singletons. Sequences were obtained from naive CD4+ T cells sorted from blood. The receptor set was obtained from a man in his late teens or twenties in good health. The CDR3 runs from the conserved cysteine through the conserved F or W. Fields, in order: V gene, clone size, D gene, J gene, CDR3 DNA, CDR3 protein. D genes are given only for firm matches. Clone size is given for some rows only: seen once, a few or many times, or a class if the clone is expanded.

V: TRBV7-9
size: -
D: -
J: TRBJ2-3
DNA: TGTGCCAGCAGCCGTAGGGACGGAACCACAGATACGCAGTATTTT
CDR3: CASSRRDGTTDTQYF

V: TRBV2
size: -
D: TRBD2
J: TRBJ2-7
DNA: TGTGCCAGCAGGGCTCTCACTAGCGGCTACGAGCAGTACTTC
CDR3: CASRALTSGYEQYF

V: TRBV5-4
size: -
D: TRBD2
J: TRBJ2-3
DNA: TGTGCCAGCAGCTCTAGACTAGCTACAGATACGCAGTATTTT
CDR3: CASSSRLATDTQYF

V: TRBV30
size: -
D: -
J: TRBJ1-4
DNA: TGTGCCTGGAGTGTATCACTGAATAATGAAAAACTGTTTTTT
CDR3: CAWSVSLNNEKLFF

V: TRBV10-3
size: -
D: TRBD2
J: TRBJ2-3
DNA: TGTGCCATCAGTGAGGGGAGGGCCGGTCCAGATACGCAGTATTTT
CDR3: CAISEGRAGPDTQYF

V: TRBV30
size: once
D: -
J: TRBJ1-1
DNA: TGTGCCTGGGAGGGGGGCGAATCGACTGAAGCTTTCTTT
CDR3: CAWEGGESTEAFF

V: TRBV7-2
size: once
D: -
J: TRBJ2-5
DNA: TGTGCCAGCAGCCCTGTCCACCCCCAAGAGACCCAGTACTTC
CDR3: CASSPVHPQETQYF

V: TRBV11-2
size: -
D: -
J: TRBJ1-2
DNA: TGTGCCAGCGCACGGTCTGGGTATGGCTACACCTTC
CDR3: CASARSGYGYTF

V: TRBV7-9
size: -
D: -
J: TRBJ2-3
DNA: TGTGCCAGCTCCCCTATTAATACGCAGTATTTT
CDR3: CASSPINTQYF

V: TRBV18
size: -
D: -
J: TRBJ2-7
DNA: TGTGCCAGCTCTCCCTTTTTTGGAAGCTCCTACGAGCAGTACTTC
CDR3: CASSPFFGSSYEQYF

V: TRBV29-1
size: -
D: TRBD1
J: TRBJ2-4
DNA: TGCAGCGTTGGCCGGGACAGAAAAAACATTCAGTACTTC
CDR3: CSVGRDRKNIQYF

V: TRBV2
size: -
D: TRBD1
J: TRBJ2-5
DNA: TGTGCCAGCATTAGGACAGGGGGCAGGGAGACCCAGTACTTC
CDR3: CASIRTGGRETQYF

V: TRBV7-2
size: -
D: -
J: TRBJ2-5
DNA: TGTGCCAGCAGCTTAAGACTGCAAGAGACCCAGTACTTC
CDR3: CASSLRLQETQYF

V: TRBV27
size: -
D: TRBD1
J: TRBJ1-2
DNA: TGTGCCAGCAGCCCTCGACAGGGGGCTAGCTACACCTTC
CDR3: CASSPRQGASYTF

V: TRBV25-1
size: -
D: -
J: TRBJ2-7
DNA: TGTGCCAGCGGGGGTGACAGCCCCTACTACGAGCAGTACTTC
CDR3: CASGGDSPYYEQYF

V: TRBV30
size: -
D: -
J: TRBJ2-6
DNA: TGTGCCTGGGGGACGGCTGGGGCCAACGTCCTGACTTTC
CDR3: CAWGTAGANVLTF

V: TRBV6-1
size: -
D: -
J: TRBJ2-7
DNA: TGTGCCAGCAGTGAAAGGGACACCTACGAGCAGTACTTC
CDR3: CASSERDTYEQYF

V: TRBV6-5
size: -
D: -
J: TRBJ1-5
DNA: TGTGCCAGCAGTTATCAGGGGACGCAGCCCCAGCATTTT
CDR3: CASSYQGTQPQHF

V: TRBV5-5
size: -
D: -
J: TRBJ1-5
DNA: TGTGCCAGCAGCTTAGAACCTGCGATGGGCAATCAGCCCCAGCATTTT
CDR3: CASSLEPAMGNQPQHF

V: TRBV28
size: -
D: -
J: TRBJ1-1
DNA: TGTGCCAGCAGCCCGCGACGGCCTGAAGCTTTCTTT
CDR3: CASSPRRPEAFF

V: TRBV27
size: -
D: -
J: TRBJ2-7
DNA: TGTGCCAGCAGAAGTCACCTTCGGGACAAACAATACGAGCAGTACTTC
CDR3: CASRSHLRDKQYEQYF